The 21 T cell receptor beta chains below all came from one sample that was sequenced in a study of T cell responses to AZD1222 COVID-19 vaccine. Sequencing was performed with immunoSEQ multiplex PCR; in TCRdb, only in-frame clones are kept and a portion is missing. The data show approximately 77,000 clones, with 90% to 95% seen just once and 5.5% to 9% held by the top ten. The source material was peripheral blood, sampled on day 0 of MenACWY control vaccination. These receptors all come from an adult in good health.

This clone was seen just once. V is TRBV7-2 and J is TRBJ1-1, with unresolved D. The CDR3 covers 13 residues. Germline CDR1 and CDR2: SGHTA and FQGNSA. Between the trimmed V and J ends, which lost 7 bases and 0 bases, there was a span of 9 bases. The CDR3 is CASTLIVNTEAFF. CDR3 in DNA: TGTGCCAGCACCCTGATAGTGAACACTGAAGCTTTCTTT.

The chain joins TRBV30 to TRBJ1-2; tentatively, D is TRBD1 (5 bases). V was clipped by 1 base and J by 6 bases, with 9 bases between them. CDR3 length: 12 amino acids. Germline CDR1 and CDR2: GTSNPN and SVGIG (reference sequence). This chain's CDR3 is CAWSEAGNGYTF. The CDR3 DNA is TGTGCCTGGAGTGAGGCAGGGAATGGCTACACCTTC. The complete variable domain, with remaining parts taken from reference TRBV30 and TRBJ1-2, reads SQTIHQWPATLVQPVGSPLSLECTVEGTSNPNLYWYRQAAGRGLQLLFYSVGIGQISSEVPQNLSASRPQDRQFILSSKKLLLSDSGFYLCAWSEAGNGYTFGSGTRLTVV.

The rearrangement uses TRBV11-2 and TRBJ2-3, with D unclear. Germline loops: CDR1 SGHAT, CDR2 FQNNGV. The CDR3 has 15 residues. Trimming cost V 1 base and J 0 bases, with 8 bases left between them. The chain's CDR3 is CASSLVETSTDTQYF. The CDR3 DNA is TGTGCCAGCAGCTTAGTAGAGACGAGCACAGATACGCAGTATTTT.

Only a few counts were recorded for this clone. The V call is TRBV23-1, the J call TRBJ1-1; D remains unclear. TRBV23-1 belongs to the ORF category, with a function that is uncertain. The CDR3 loop spans 16 amino acids. With 7 bases removed from V and 4 bases from J, the gap between germline ends came to 22 bases. CDR3 in DNA: TGCGCCAGCACCCCTCCGTTCTCAGGCCGACCCACTGAAGCTTTCTTT. Residues: CASTPPFSGRPTEAFF.

This clone was detected only a few times. This chain connects TRBV27 to TRBJ1-2; TRBD1 agrees at 8 bases. Germline CDR1 is MNHEY and CDR2 is SMNVEV (reference sequence). The CDR3 length is 14 residues. V lost 2 bases, J lost 2 bases, and 1 base stayed unmatched. The CDR3 DNA reads as TGTGCCAGCAGTTTACAGGGGGCGAACTATGGCTACACCTTC. Protein: CASSLQGANYGYTF.

The rearrangement uses TRBV7-2 and TRBJ2-7; 9 bases match TRBD1. The germline V gene encodes CDR1 SGHTA and CDR2 FQGNSA. The CDR3 totals 15 residues. Germline trimming cut 2 bases from V and 2 bases from J; bases unmatched to any gene: 4. Here the CDR3 reads CASSLSGTGPYEQYF. CDR3 coding DNA: TGTGCCAGCAGCTTATCAGGGACAGGGCCCTACGAGCAGTACTTC. The full variable domain, in which reference TRBV7-2 and TRBJ2-7 provide the parts outside the CDR3, is GAGVSQSPSNKVTEKGKDVELRCDPISGHTALYWYRQSLGQGLEFLIYFQGNSAPDKSGLPSDRFSAERTGGSVSTLTIQRTQQEDSAVYLCASSLSGTGPYEQYFGPGTRLTVT.

CDR3 protein: CASSLEGDIDTQYF. The DNA of the CDR3 is TGTGCCAGCAGCTTGGAGGGAGATATAGATACGCAGTATTTT. This chain joins TRBV11-3 and TRBJ2-3; TRBD2 is a possible D gene (6 bases). The germline gives CDR1 SGHNT, CDR2 YENEEA. The CDR3 length is 14 residues. With 3 bases removed from V and 5 bases from J, the gap between germline ends came to 12 bases. Looking up the rest from reference TRBV11-3 and TRBJ2-3 gives the full variable domain: EAGVVQSPRYKIIEKKQPVAFWCNPISGHNTLYWYLQNLGQGPELLIRYENEEAVDDSQLPKDRFSAERLKGVDSTLKIQPAELGDSAVYLCASSLEGDIDTQYFGPGTRLTVL.

The gene calls are TRBV5-6 and TRBJ2-5; D might be TRBD1 or TRBD2, each matching 5 bases. Germline CDR1 and CDR2: SGHDT and YYEEEE. V was cut by 3 bases and J by 6 bases, with 15 bases left in between. The CDR3 loop spans 14 amino acids. The CDR3 region has the DNA TGTGCCAGCAGCTCGGTAAGGGGAGAGAAGACCCAGTACTTC. Translated, it gives CASSSVRGEKTQYF.

J is TRBJ2-1 and V is TRBV11-2, with 11 bases matching TRBD1. Germline trimming cut 5 bases from V and 6 bases from J; bases unmatched to any gene: 6. The CDR3 is 15 residues long. Germline V gene lookup returns CDR1 SGHAT and CDR2 FQNNGV. CDR3 protein: CASSRAGTGGNEQFF. The CDR3 coding sequence is TGTGCCAGCAGCAGGGCCGGGACAGGGGGCAATGAGCAGTTCTTC.

J is TRBJ2-7 and V is TRBV10-2, with 8 positions matching TRBD1. CDR3 length: 14 amino acids. The V segment lost 5 bases and the J segment 3 bases; nucleotides outside the gene matches: 6. Germline CDR1 and CDR2: WSHSY and SAAADI. The CDR3 coding sequence is TGCGCCAGCAGTTATGGACAGGGATTCTACGAGCAGTACTTC. Translated, it gives CASSYGQGFYEQYF.

This chain links TRBV29-1 with TRBJ2-7; D is possibly TRBD1 (6 bases). Germline V lookup: CDR1 SQVTM, CDR2 ANQGSEA. V shed 5 bases and J shed 4 bases, with 15 bases lying between them. This CDR3 region has 13 residues. Here the CDR3 DNA reads TGCAGCGTTCAGAGGACAGAAACTTACGAGCAGTACTTC. This gives the protein CSVQRTETYEQYF.

This clone appeared a single time. In DNA form, the CDR3 reads TGTGCCAGCTCACCACCGGGTTCGGGGGGGAACTATGGCTACACCTTC. Its protein product is CASSPPGSGGNYGYTF. The J gene is TRBJ1-2, the V gene TRBV18, with TRBD1 as a possible D gene (5 bases). Trimming pared 0 bases from V and 2 bases from J, leaving 13 bases between. The CDR3 has 16 amino acids. Germline V gives CDR1 KGHSH, CDR2 LQKENI.

The chain carries TRBV28 and TRBJ2-5; 9 bases fit TRBD1. CDR1 MDHEN and CDR2 SYDVKM come from the germline V gene. The junction had 4 bases not matched to a gene; V was cut back by 6 bases and J by 5 bases. CDR3 length equals 13 residues. CDR3 loop: CASRGQGPETQYF. The CDR3 DNA reads as TGTGCCAGCAGGGGACAGGGCCCCGAGACCCAGTACTTC.

V gene TRBV9 combines with J gene TRBJ2-7; no clear D. V was pared by 0 bases and J by 5 bases, with 15 bases between. This CDR3 contains 15 residues. Germline lookup yields CDR1 SGDLS and CDR2 YYNGEE. CDR3 loop: CASSVAPLVGHEQYF. CDR3 bases: TGTGCCAGCAGCGTAGCTCCCCTCGTAGGCCACGAGCAGTACTTC.

The rearrangement links TRBV7-8 to TRBJ2-2; D possibly corresponds to TRBD2 (5 bases). This CDR3 has 17 amino acids. CDR1 is SGHVS, CDR2 FQNEAQ, per germline. V shed 1 base and J shed 2 bases, with 14 bases lying between them. CDR3 DNA sequence: TGTGCCAGCAGCTTAGAAGTAGGACTCAGAAACACCGGGGAGCTGTTTTTT. Residues: CASSLEVGLRNTGELFF.

This sequence joins TRBV5-4 and TRBJ1-2; D is uncertain. The CDR3 consists of 15 residues. Germline assignment: CDR1 SGHNT and CDR2 YYREEE (reference sequence). Trimming stripped 6 bases from V and 0 bases from J, with 15 bases between. CDR3 sequence: CASTRSDGANYGYTF. CDR3 nucleotide sequence: TGTGCCAGCACCCGCTCGGACGGAGCTAACTATGGCTACACCTTC.

This clone was seen only once. The V call is TRBV15, the J call TRBJ1-2; D not certain. The CDR3 runs 13 residues. Deletions cut 1 base from V and 4 bases from J, with 7 bases between. Per germline, CDR1 LNHNV and CDR2 YYDKDF (reference sequence). The CDR3 protein is CATSRGSGYGYTF. CDR3 nucleotides: TGTGCCACCAGCAGAGGGTCGGGCTATGGCTACACCTTC.

The chain couples TRBV2 to TRBJ2-1; 13 bases line up with TRBD2. The ends lost 4 bases at V and 14 bases at J; junction bases unmatched: 2. The germline V gene encodes CDR1 SNHLY and CDR2 FYNNEI. The CDR3 runs to 12 residues. The CDR3 region has the DNA TGTGCCAGCAGTGCCACTAGCGGGAGGGAGTTCTTC. Translating gives CASSATSGREFF.

In this sample, this clone turned up once. The chain joins TRBV7-9 to TRBJ2-3; 13 bases match TRBD2. The V and J ends lost 4 bases and 5 bases, in that order; junction bases with no gene match: 3. Per germline, CDR1 SEHNR and CDR2 FQNEAQ (reference sequence). The CDR3 runs to 15 residues. The CDR3 region is CASSSGTSGKDTQYF. The DNA of the CDR3 is TGTGCCAGCAGCTCAGGGACTAGCGGGAAAGATACGCAGTATTTT.

The chain couples TRBV12-3 or TRBV12-4 to TRBJ1-2; D is perhaps TRBD1 (6 bases). The V and J ends lost 6 bases and 7 bases respectively, with 15 bases between them. The CDR3 consists of 13 residues. The CDR3 nucleotides read TGTGCCAGCAGGGGCCCGTCAGGGGCTGGCTACACCTTC. Its protein product is CASRGPSGAGYTF.

The J gene is TRBJ2-5, the V gene TRBV9, with TRBD2 matching 9 bases. The CDR3 covers 15 residues. V trimming: 5 bases; J trimming: 5 bases; junction bases outside the gene matches: 10. CDR1 and CDR2 (germline): SGDLS, YYNGEE. This chain's CDR3 is CASSLARGGAETQYF. CDR3 nucleotides: TGTGCCAGCAGTTTAGCCCGCGGGGGGGCTGAGACCCAGTACTTC.